Following are 10 T cell receptor beta chains from one sample sequenced in a study of T cells in localized non-small cell lung cancer. Generated by immunoSEQ multiplex PCR, the TCRdb table keeps only in-frame clones and is missing some. Counted here are roughly 35,000 clones, approximately 90% occurring once; the ten biggest clones make up under 8%. This sample comprised peripheral blood, obtained before any cancer treatment. The receptor set was obtained from a woman aged 35-75 years with stage I lung adenocarcinoma.

This rearrangement joins TRBV19 to TRBJ2-7; 8 bases agree with TRBD1. The germline V gene encodes CDR1 LNHDA and CDR2 SQIVND (reference sequence). V gave up 3 bases and J gave up 3 bases; unmatched junction bases: 7. This CDR3 region has 15 residues. The CDR3 loop reads CASSILGQADYEQYF. The CDR3 DNA reads TGTGCCAGTAGTATCTTGGGACAGGCAGACTACGAGCAGTACTTC.

This sequence joins TRBV5-1 and TRBJ1-4; no definite D call. Germline loops: CDR1 SGHRS, CDR2 YFSETQ. This CDR3 has 14 amino acids. V lost 1 base and J 0 bases, leaving 4 bases between the germline ends. Here the CDR3 reads CASSLTTTNEKLFF. CDR3 DNA sequence: TGCGCCAGCAGCTTGACGACAACTAATGAAAAACTGTTTTTT.

This chain links TRBV9 with TRBJ1-3, with 7 bases fitting TRBD1. Germline trimming cut 4 bases from V and 4 bases from J; bases unmatched to any gene: 8. This CDR3 contains 15 residues. Germline CDR1 SGDLS, CDR2 YYNGEE. The CDR3 loop reads CASSTTGTEGNTIYF. The CDR3 region has the DNA TGTGCCAGCAGCACAACCGGGACAGAAGGAAACACCATATATTTT.

This clone was counted only a few times. This rearrangement joins TRBV20-1 to TRBJ1-1; no clear D. V was shortened by 2 bases and J by 11 bases, with 12 bases between the two germline ends. Germline V lookup: CDR1 DFQATT, CDR2 SNEGSKA (reference sequence). The CDR3 is 11 residues long. The DNA for the CDR3 is TGCAGTGCTAGACATTCGGGGTTGGCTTTCTTT. As protein: CSARHSGLAFF.

The CDR3 loop is CASRKVPDDYGYTF. CDR3 nucleotide sequence: TGTGCCAGCCGGAAGGTCCCGGACGACTATGGCTACACCTTC. The rearrangement uses TRBV19 and TRBJ1-2, with no clear D. The CDR3 totals 14 residues. Per germline, CDR1 LNHDA and CDR2 SQIVND (reference sequence). Trimming took 9 bases from V and 3 from J, leaving 17 bases between them.

The chain combines TRBV27 with TRBJ2-7; 9 positions agree with TRBD1. V lost 5 bases, J lost 0 bases, and 5 bases stayed unmatched. The germline gives CDR1 MNHEY, CDR2 SMNVEV (reference sequence). This CDR3 has 15 amino acids. The CDR3 spells CASSEGTGSSYEQYF. The CDR3 DNA sequence: TGTGCCAGCAGTGAGGGGACAGGGAGCTCCTACGAGCAGTACTTC.

The sample holds one count of this clone. This sequence joins TRBV5-4 and TRBJ1-5; 9 nucleotides match TRBD1. Germline V gene sequence: CDR1 SGHNT, CDR2 YYREEE (reference sequence). There are 14 residues in the CDR3. With V trimmed by 4 bases and J by 8 bases, 7 bases remained unmatched. The DNA of the CDR3 is TGTGCCAGCAGCGAAAACAGGGGGCAGGAGCCCCAGCATTTT. This gives the protein CASSENRGQEPQHF.

This clone was detected once. V and J are TRBV6-5 and TRBJ1-2, with D possibly matching TRBD1 (5 bases). Germline V CDR1 and CDR2: MNHEY, SVGAGI. CDR3 length: 12 amino acids. V was shortened by 7 bases and J by 7 bases, with 13 bases between the two germline ends. The CDR3 nucleotides read TGTGCCAGCAATCGGTATGGGGGTGGCTACACCTTC. Encoded protein: CASNRYGGGYTF.

The J gene is TRBJ1-1, the V gene TRBV7-8; no definite D call. The CDR3 has 14 residues. V lost 5 bases and J 3 bases, leaving 13 bases between the germline ends. Germline loops: CDR1 SGHVS, CDR2 FQNEAQ. The CDR3 region has the DNA TGTGCCAGCAGCCTTAGAACGAAGTACACTGAAGCTTTCTTT. Protein: CASSLRTKYTEAFF.

This chain joins TRBV5-4 and TRBJ2-1; 7 nucleotides match TRBD2. CDR3 size: 17 residues. Losses at the gene ends were 2 bases for V and 1 base for J; bases not matched to a gene: 9. Looked up from germline, CDR1 is SGHNT and CDR2 is YYREEE (reference sequence). In DNA form, the CDR3 reads TGTGCCAGCAGCTTCGGCAAACTAGCGAGTTCCTACAATGAGCAGTTCTTC. Translation gives CASSFGKLASSYNEQFF.